Detailed here is one TCR beta chain. Its antigen is currently unknown. Unique molecular identifiers were present in the TCR beta cDNA libraries. T cells numbering roughly 0.95 to 10 million gave rise to a few hundred thousand cDNA molecules. From the PCR reads, TCRdb called clonotypes with MiXCR, one entry per CDR3 protein. The table records approximately 660,000 distinct CDR3 sequences, more than 50% of them present only once. This specimen comes from a study of post-analysis software for immune sequencing data. The CDR3 has 13 residues. The V end lost 7 bases, the J end lost 1 base, and 9 bases lay between the germline ends. Germline V gives CDR1 ENHRY, CDR2 SYGVKD. The study's findings and limits: When the samples were clustered directly with F measure, those that had been prepared in the same batch showed strong co-clustering. The study found significantly lower normalized Chao1 diversity in multiple sclerosis patients than in controls. The study found TRBV5-6, TRBV5-1 and TRBV20-1 among a few TRBV segments more frequent in patients than controls.

Specimen: blood. The rearrangement uses TRBV10-3 and TRBJ2-3; D is perhaps TRBD1 (5 bases). This TCR derives from a girl aged 2-10 years with multiple sclerosis. CDR3 region: CAIKGRGTDTQYF. The CDR3 region has the DNA TGTGCCATCAAAGGCAGGGGCACAGATACGCAGTATTTT.